This is a list of T cell receptor beta chains from one sample in a study of T cell responses to AZD1222 COVID-19 vaccine. TCRdb keeps only in-frame clones here, not all; method: immunoSEQ multiplex PCR. Among 150,000 or so clones listed, 80% to 95% were seen once. The source material was peripheral blood, sampled 28 days after the second AZD1222 dose. Every receptor here comes from an adult who received the AZD1222 COVID-19 vaccine. Each CDR3 is given with its conserved first and last residue. A D gene is named only where the DNA matches it firmly. Clone size is given for some rows only: seen once, a few or many times, or a class if the clone is expanded.

abundance,d_gene,v_gene,j_gene,CDR3aa,CDR3nt
-,TRBD2,TRBV20-1,TRBJ2-1,CSARLAYEQFF,TGCAGTGCGAGACTAGCCTATGAGCAGTTCTTC
-,TRBD2,TRBV5-4,TRBJ2-1,CASSPRGRGGNNEQFF,TGTGCCAGCAGCCCCCGCGGGCGGGGGGGGAACAATGAGCAGTTCTTC
-,-,TRBV21-1,TRBJ2-7,CASSGRGEGTYEQYF,TGTGCCAGCAGTGGGAGGGGCGAGGGGACCTACGAGCAGTACTTC
-,TRBD2,TRBV27,TRBJ2-2,CASSLTSGRGTGELFF,TGTGCCAGCAGCCTAACTAGCGGGAGGGGAACCGGGGAGCTGTTTTTT
-,TRBD2,TRBV27,TRBJ2-1,CASSSRPHGGSGYNEQFF,TGTGCCAGCAGTTCCCGACCACATGGCGGGAGTGGCTACAATGAGCAGTTCTTC
-,-,TRBV7-8,TRBJ1-6,CASSLALRGVSSYNSPLHF,TGTGCCAGCAGCTTAGCGCTTAGGGGGGTGAGCTCCTATAATTCACCCCTCCACTTT
-,-,TRBV7-2,TRBJ1-3,CASSLAGLSGNTIYF,TGTGCCAGCAGCCTCGCCGGTCTCTCTGGAAACACCATATATTTT
-,TRBD2,TRBV19,TRBJ2-1,CASSNPGLAQDEQFF,TGTGCCAGTAGTAACCCGGGACTAGCACAGGACGAGCAGTTCTTC
-,-,TRBV12-3/TRBV12-4,TRBJ1-5,CASSSGSGQPQHF,TGTGCCAGCAGTTCAGGGAGTGGTCAGCCCCAGCATTTT
-,-,TRBV6-1,TRBJ2-1,CASSERTRYNEQFF,TGTGCCAGCAGTGAGAGGACACGATACAATGAGCAGTTCTTC
-,-,TRBV7-2,TRBJ1-2,CASRPHPSGGYTF,TGTGCCAGCCGGCCGCACCCATCGGGTGGCTACACCTTC
few,-,TRBV27,TRBJ2-2,CASSVGFAGELFF,TGTGCCAGCAGTGTAGGGTTCGCCGGGGAGCTGTTTTTT
-,-,TRBV2,TRBJ1-2,CASSPSQGDYGYTF,TGTGCCAGCAGTCCCTCTCAGGGAGACTATGGCTACACCTTC